This T cell receptor beta chain was sequenced for a study of blood T cell repertoires in COVID-19. In the study overall: T cells, B-cell-depleted T cells, or PBMCs provided the cDNA or gDNA that served as material.

Those enrolled, adults aged 18 to 89 years, came from around 25 US areas. Membership in each cohort depended on participant-reported clinical history. Recovered participants had two consecutive negative NP/OP PCR tests, healthcare professional clearance, or symptom resolution. Here immunoSEQ multiplex PCR was the method, and the copy in TCRdb shows in-frame clones only, minus some. The table lists more than 250,000 clones, nearly 90% of them singletons. In germline, CDR1 is SGHAT, CDR2 FQNNGV. The CDR3 is made up of 15 amino acids. The V segment lost 2 bases and the J segment 8 bases; nucleotides outside the gene matches: 7.

This TCR was sampled from a woman aged 25 to 39 who had recovered from COVID-19. The V gene is TRBV11-2, the J gene TRBJ2-1; 9 bases map to TRBD2. Sequencing was carried out using PBMCs or T cells enriched from blood (not recorded which). CDR3 amino acids: CASSLRRGGRDEQFF. The CDR3 DNA reads TGTGCCAGCAGCTTAAGGCGGGGGGGCCGGGATGAGCAGTTCTTC. The full variable domain, its missing parts supplied by reference TRBV11-2 and TRBJ2-1, is EAGVAQSPRYKIIEKRQSVAFWCNPISGHATLYWYQQILGQGPKLLIQFQNNGVVDDSQLPKDRFSAERLKGVDSTLKIQPAKLEDSAVYLCASSLRRGGRDEQFFGPGTRLTVL.